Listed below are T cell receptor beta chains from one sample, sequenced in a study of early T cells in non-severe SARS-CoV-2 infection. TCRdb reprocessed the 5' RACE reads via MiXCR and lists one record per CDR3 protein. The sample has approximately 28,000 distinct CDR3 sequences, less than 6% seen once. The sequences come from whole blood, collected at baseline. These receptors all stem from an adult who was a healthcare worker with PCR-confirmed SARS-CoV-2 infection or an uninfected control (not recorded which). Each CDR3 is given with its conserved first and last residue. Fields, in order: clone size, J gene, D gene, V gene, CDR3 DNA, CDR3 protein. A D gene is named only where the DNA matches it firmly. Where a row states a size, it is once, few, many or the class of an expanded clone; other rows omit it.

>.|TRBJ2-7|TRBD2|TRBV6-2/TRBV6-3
TGTGCCAGCACCTCTAGCGGGAGGGGCGAGCAGTACTTC
CASTSSGRGEQYF
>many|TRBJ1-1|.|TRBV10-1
TGCGCCAGCAGTGGGACCGACAGCCTGAACACTGAAGCTTTCTTT
CASSGTDSLNTEAFF
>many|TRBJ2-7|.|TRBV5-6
TGTGCCAGCAGCTTTATTTCTTACGAGCAGTACTTC
CASSFISYEQYF
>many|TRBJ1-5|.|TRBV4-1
TGCGCCAGCAGCCAAGTATCTTATAGCAATCAGCCCCAGCATTTT
CASSQVSYSNQPQHF
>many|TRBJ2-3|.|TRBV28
TGTGCCAGCACCACCCGGCTAAGCACAGATACGCAGTATTTT
CASTTRLSTDTQYF
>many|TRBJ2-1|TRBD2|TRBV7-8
TGTGCCAGCAGCTTAGATGAGGGGACTAGCGGGAGCTGGGGACGGAATGAGCAGTTCTTC
CASSLDEGTSGSWGRNEQFF
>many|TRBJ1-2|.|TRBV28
TGTGCCAGCAGTTTTCCCCAGGACTATGGCTACACCTTC
CASSFPQDYGYTF
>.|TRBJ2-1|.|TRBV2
TGTGCCACCTGTCGTACGTCCTACAATGAGCAGTTCTTC
CATCRTSYNEQFF
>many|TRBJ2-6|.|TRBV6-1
TGTGCCAGCAGTGAAGGGTCTGGGGCCAACGTCCTGACTTTC
CASSEGSGANVLTF
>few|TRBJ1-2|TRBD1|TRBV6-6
TGTGCCAGCAGTTTCTACAGGGGGCAGGACTATGGCTACACCTTC
CASSFYRGQDYGYTF
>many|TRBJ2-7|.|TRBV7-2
TGTGCCAGCACCTCCTTTGAGGTTAGGTACGAGCAGTACTTC
CASTSFEVRYEQYF
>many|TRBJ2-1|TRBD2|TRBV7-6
TGTGCCAGCAGCTTCCTCGGCGGGAGCGGGTACAATGAGCAGTTCTTC
CASSFLGGSGYNEQFF
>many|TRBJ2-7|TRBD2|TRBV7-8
TGTGCCAGCAGCTTAGTTTTGCGGGGGGGTGACGAGCAGTACTTC
CASSLVLRGGDEQYF
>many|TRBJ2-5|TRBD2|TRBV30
TGTGCCTGGAGTGCGGGAGGGATAATCATACAAGAGACCCAGTACTTC
CAWSAGGIIIQETQYF
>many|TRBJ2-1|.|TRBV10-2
TGCGCCAGCAGTGAGTCCGTACTAGGCTACAATGAGCAGTTCTTC
CASSESVLGYNEQFF
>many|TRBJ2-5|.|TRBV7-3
TGTGCCAGCAGCTTAAGGGAGAGAGAGACCCAGTACTTC
CASSLRERETQYF
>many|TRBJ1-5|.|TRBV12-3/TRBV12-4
TGTGCCAGCAGTTTAGACAGGGCCAATCAGCCCCAGCATTTT
CASSLDRANQPQHF
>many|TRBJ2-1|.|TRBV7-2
TGTGCCAGCAGCTTAGTAGGGAGCTCCTACAATGAGCAGTTCTTC
CASSLVGSSYNEQFF
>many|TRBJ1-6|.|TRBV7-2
TGTGCCAGCAGCTTATGGGGACATTTCAATCTCCACTTT
CASSLWGHFNLHF
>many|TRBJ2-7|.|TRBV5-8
TGTGCCAGCAGCTTGAGGGAACCCCTCTACGAGCAGTACTTC
CASSLREPLYEQYF
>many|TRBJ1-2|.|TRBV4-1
TGCGCCAGCAGCCAAGAGAACAGACTCTATGGCTACACCTTC
CASSQENRLYGYTF